The clone carrying this TCR beta chain has only one observation. Generated by immunoSEQ multiplex PCR, the TCRdb table keeps only in-frame clones and is missing some. The data hold approximately 9,400 clones, with 68% observed a single time. The data were taken from a study of high-grade serous ovarian cancer treatment subgroups. Tumor samples were taken before definitive surgery or chemotherapy. This CDR3 has 14 residues. CDR1 is MNHNS and CDR2 is SASEGT in the germline V gene. Trimming at V came to 6 bases and at J to 6 bases, leaving 9 bases not matched to a gene. The TCR sequence derives from a human donor with high-grade serous ovarian cancer. The chain couples TRBV6-1 to TRBJ1-2; 8 bases map to TRBD1. The sample taken for sequencing was tumor tissue. The CDR3 protein is CASRRDRGGDGYTF. The CDR3 DNA is TGTGCCAGCAGACGCGACAGGGGAGGGGATGGCTACACCTTC.